The rows below give T cell receptor beta chains drawn from one sample of a study of lymphopenia after photon versus proton radiotherapy. The data were produced by immunoSEQ multiplex PCR, yet TCRdb's version contains in-frame clones alone and is incomplete. The profile covers 60,000 to 75,000 clones, with approximately 90% appearing a single time and 9.5% to 15% taken by the ten largest. The source material was peripheral blood, sampled from a patient treated with proton-based radiotherapy. Every receptor here comes from a man aged 80 or over with esophageal cancer. Both conserved end residues are part of each CDR3.

CDR3aa: CASSKDRAYEQYF; j_gene: TRBJ2-7; v_gene: TRBV18
CDR3aa: CATIAWGSTDTQYF; j_gene: TRBJ2-3; v_gene: TRBV6-5
CDR3aa: CASSYGAGGLQETQYF; j_gene: TRBJ2-5; v_gene: TRBV6-6
CDR3aa: CASSPFGQYGYTF; j_gene: TRBJ1-2; v_gene: TRBV18
CDR3aa: CASSYSVLNEQYF; j_gene: TRBJ2-7; v_gene: TRBV6-5
CDR3aa: CASKTGLNNEQFF; j_gene: TRBJ2-1; v_gene: TRBV11-1
CDR3aa: CASSVAGGAITDTQYF; j_gene: TRBJ2-3; v_gene: TRBV9
CDR3aa: CASKGRNRDRITYEQYF; j_gene: TRBJ2-7; v_gene: TRBV28
CDR3aa: CAWKEQPSNYGYTF; j_gene: TRBJ1-2; v_gene: TRBV30
CDR3aa: CASGRGVNTGELFF; j_gene: TRBJ2-2; v_gene: TRBV4-3
CDR3aa: CASSQDSGETQYF; j_gene: TRBJ2-5; v_gene: TRBV4-3
CDR3aa: CASSSTSGLYNEQFF; j_gene: TRBJ2-1; v_gene: TRBV7-2
CDR3aa: CASSPIQRGSTDTQYF; j_gene: TRBJ2-3; v_gene: TRBV18
CDR3aa: CASSYSIGTLVPFF; j_gene: TRBJ1-1; v_gene: TRBV6-5
CDR3aa: CASSLMENTEAFF; j_gene: TRBJ1-1; v_gene: TRBV5-5
CDR3aa: CSTRGDIYSYNEQFF; j_gene: TRBJ2-1; v_gene: TRBV29-1
CDR3aa: CASKATTYEQYF; j_gene: TRBJ2-7; v_gene: TRBV2
CDR3aa: CASSLDRATGELFF; j_gene: TRBJ2-2; v_gene: TRBV19
CDR3aa: CASNPSGVGNEQFF; j_gene: TRBJ2-1; v_gene: TRBV6-1
CDR3aa: CASSIEARSPIYEQYF; j_gene: TRBJ2-7; v_gene: TRBV19
CDR3aa: CASSLVAGALDTQYF; j_gene: TRBJ2-3; v_gene: TRBV5-1
CDR3aa: CASSPSTDTQYF; j_gene: TRBJ2-3; v_gene: TRBV18
CDR3aa: CAWSVHGTGQETQYF; j_gene: TRBJ2-5; v_gene: TRBV30
CDR3aa: CASSLVSRAQETQYF; j_gene: TRBJ2-5; v_gene: TRBV5-1
CDR3aa: CASSQGQGVYEQYF; j_gene: TRBJ2-7; v_gene: TRBV4-3
CDR3aa: CASSQGGGLAYNEQFF; j_gene: TRBJ2-1; v_gene: TRBV4-3
CDR3aa: CASSFRAEPYNEQFF; j_gene: TRBJ2-1; v_gene: TRBV5-1
CDR3aa: CASSLGSGREAGELFF; j_gene: TRBJ2-2; v_gene: TRBV5-1
CDR3aa: CASSLPSGMSKTQYF; j_gene: TRBJ2-5; v_gene: TRBV7-6
CDR3aa: CASTRRSVLSGGTIYF; j_gene: TRBJ1-3; v_gene: TRBV2
CDR3aa: CASSLARGNSPFF; j_gene: TRBJ2-1; v_gene: TRBV27
CDR3aa: CASSIWAGSGNTIYF; j_gene: TRBJ1-3; v_gene: TRBV19
CDR3aa: CASSHQAGPVSYEQYF; j_gene: TRBJ2-7; v_gene: TRBV6-6
CDR3aa: CASSIMGQGHGGQHF; j_gene: TRBJ1-5; v_gene: TRBV19
CDR3aa: CASSYSTGRSEKLFF; j_gene: TRBJ1-4; v_gene: TRBV6-5
CDR3aa: CASSPARGALGTDTQYF; j_gene: TRBJ2-3; v_gene: TRBV5-6
CDR3aa: CASSSGQGNYGYTF; j_gene: TRBJ1-2; v_gene: TRBV7-9
CDR3aa: CASSLGAGGTLNEQFF; j_gene: TRBJ2-1; v_gene: TRBV7-7
CDR3aa: CSVEDRVQKNSPLHF; j_gene: TRBJ1-6; v_gene: TRBV29-1
CDR3aa: CASSPEQFYGYTF; j_gene: TRBJ1-2; v_gene: TRBV18
CDR3aa: CASSPLGDNNQPQHF; j_gene: TRBJ1-5; v_gene: TRBV19
CDR3aa: CASSQVPGWDYGYTF; j_gene: TRBJ1-2; v_gene: TRBV4-3